Listed below are T cell receptor beta chains from one sample, sequenced in a study of CD4+ T cells in melanoma. Profiled with immunoSEQ multiplex PCR; TCRdb holds only in-frame clones, not every one. There are 9,500 to 10,000 clones in the sample; approximately 68% occur only once, and 15% to 20% lies in the top ten. The sample taken for sequencing was cells from a culture (not recorded whether cultured in vitro). Receptors were obtained from a human donor with melanoma. The CDR3 runs from the conserved cysteine through the conserved F or W. D genes are given only for firm matches. The size entry is marked missing in some rows and otherwise reads once, few, many or a size class.

.,TRBJ1-2,TRBD1,TRBV2,TGTGCCAGCAGTCCTCAACAGGGGCAGTATGGCTACACCTTC,CASSPQQGQYGYTF
.,TRBJ2-4,.,TRBV19,TGTGCCAGTAGCATGTCGGGAGAAAACATTCAGTACTTC,CASSMSGENIQYF
.,TRBJ1-5,.,TRBV21-1,TGTGCCAGCGAACTTCGGCCGGGGAGCAATCAGCCCCAGCATTTT,CASELRPGSNQPQHF
few,TRBJ1-1,.,TRBV14,TGTGCCAGCAGCCAAGGATTGGGGGGTACTGCTTTCTTT,CASSQGLGGTAFF
few,TRBJ1-6,TRBD1,TRBV5-5,TGTGCCAGCAGCCCATCGACAGGGTATAATTCACCCCTCCACTTT,CASSPSTGYNSPLHF
.,TRBJ2-2,TRBD1,TRBV19,TGTGCCAGTAACAACAGGGGCCGCACCGGGGAGCTGTTTTTT,CASNNRGRTGELFF
.,TRBJ1-2,TRBD1,TRBV6-1,TGTGCCAGCAGTCGGGACAGACTCATTTATGATGGCTACACCTTC,CASSRDRLIYDGYTF
.,TRBJ1-1,TRBD1,TRBV2,TGTGCCAGCAAGGGGACAGCCAACACTGAAGCTTTCTTT,CASKGTANTEAFF
.,TRBJ1-4,.,TRBV7-9,TGTGCCAGCAGTCCTGGACAAACTAATGAAAAACTGTTTTTT,CASSPGQTNEKLFF
hyperexpanded,TRBJ1-2,.,TRBV7-8,TGTGCCAGCAGCTTTTTGGCTAACTATGGCTACACCTTC,CASSFLANYGYTF
.,TRBJ2-2,.,TRBV10-3,TGTGCCATCAGTGAGTCGGGACAGAACACCGGGGAGCTGTTTTTT,CAISESGQNTGELFF
.,TRBJ2-7,.,TRBV27,TGTGCCAGCAGTTTTCGCGTATCCGGACACGAGCAGTACTTC,CASSFRVSGHEQYF
few,TRBJ2-7,.,TRBV11-2,TGTGCCAGCAGCCGTGGCGGGGGCCTTAACTACGAGCAGTACTTC,CASSRGGGLNYEQYF
.,TRBJ2-3,.,TRBV6-5,TGTGCCAGCAAACGAACGCAGTATTTT,CASKRTQYF
.,TRBJ1-2,.,TRBV2,TGTGCCAGCAGTCGTCTCGGGGAATATGGCTACACCTTC,CASSRLGEYGYTF
.,TRBJ2-3,TRBD2,TRBV18,TGTGCCAGCTCACTGGACTATCCGGTCGGGGGGGATACGCAGTATTTT,CASSLDYPVGGDTQYF
.,TRBJ1-6,.,TRBV6-5,TGTGCCAGCAGTGAGAGGGGCTATAATTCACCCCTCCACTTT,CASSERGYNSPLHF
once,TRBJ2-3,TRBD2,TRBV5-1,TGCGCCAGCAGCTCCGATCCTAGCGGGGTTTTGCAAGATACGCAGTATTTT,CASSSDPSGVLQDTQYF
.,TRBJ1-1,.,TRBV15,TGTGCCACCAGCAGAGGGGGGTGGAACACTGAAGCTTTCTTT,CATSRGGWNTEAFF
.,TRBJ1-1,.,TRBV4-3,TGCGCCAGCAGCTCCGAGGGGATGGGGACTGAAGCTTTCTTT,CASSSEGMGTEAFF
.,TRBJ1-1,.,TRBV7-6,TGTGCCAGCAGCCAAGGGGGGGGATGGAACACTGAAGCTTTCTTT,CASSQGGGWNTEAFF
.,TRBJ1-1,TRBD1,TRBV6-6,TGTGCCAGCAGCCGGGACAGGGTGAGGGGGAAAGCTTTCTTT,CASSRDRVRGKAFF
.,TRBJ2-5,.,TRBV2,TGTGCCAGCACTGAGGGTACGGCAGTGTACCAAGAGACCCAGTACTTC,CASTEGTAVYQETQYF
.,TRBJ2-3,TRBD2,TRBV19,TGTGCCAGTAGTATAAACTGGGCTAGCGGGGGGCCCCTAGATACGCAGTATTTT,CASSINWASGGPLDTQYF
.,TRBJ1-5,TRBD1,TRBV27,TGTGCCAGCAGTCTTACAGGGGTCCGGCAGCCCCAGCATTTT,CASSLTGVRQPQHF
few,TRBJ1-5,.,TRBV6-5,TGTGCCAGCAGCCCTCGGGAGGGCGGTAATCAGCCCCAGCATTTT,CASSPREGGNQPQHF
.,TRBJ2-5,.,TRBV4-2,TGTGCCAGCAGCCCCCAGAAGAGGGCAGAGACCCAGTACTTC,CASSPQKRAETQYF
few,TRBJ1-5,.,TRBV27,TGTGCCAGCAGCCCCGGGGGGTGGTTTGAAAGCAATCAGCCCCAGCATTTT,CASSPGGWFESNQPQHF
.,TRBJ2-5,TRBD2,TRBV2,TGTGCCAGCAGGCTAGCGGGGTATAGGACCCAGTACTTC,CASRLAGYRTQYF
.,TRBJ2-1,TRBD2,TRBV10-3,TGTGCCATCAGTCACCGGGGGGGCTCGCACAATGAGCAGTTCTTC,CAISHRGGSHNEQFF
few,TRBJ2-3,.,TRBV5-1,TGCGCCAGCAGCCGGAGCCGAGGGGCAGATACGCAGTATTTT,CASSRSRGADTQYF
few,TRBJ2-2,.,TRBV30,TGTGCCTGGATCCCTACGGCGGGGTCCACCGGGGAGCTGTTTTTT,CAWIPTAGSTGELFF
few,TRBJ2-7,TRBD2,TRBV15,TGTGCCACCAGCAGAGATCTAGCGGGCCAACTCCAGTACTTC,CATSRDLAGQLQYF
.,TRBJ2-5,TRBD1,TRBV30,TGTGCCTGGGACCGAGACAGGGGGGGAGAGACCCAGTACTTC,CAWDRDRGGETQYF
.,TRBJ2-1,.,TRBV2,TGTGCCAGCATGGGGAGTCTACGGGACAATGAGCAGTTCTTC,CASMGSLRDNEQFF
.,TRBJ1-1,.,TRBV6-5,TGTGCCAGCAGTCGTCAGGGGAACACTGAAGCTTTCTTT,CASSRQGNTEAFF
.,TRBJ2-5,.,TRBV5-1,TGCGCCAGCAAGGCGGGGCAAGAGACCCAGTACTTC,CASKAGQETQYF
.,TRBJ2-7,TRBD1,TRBV30,TGTGCCTGGAGGGGGACAGAGGTCTACGAGCAGTACTTC,CAWRGTEVYEQYF
.,TRBJ2-5,.,TRBV6-1,TGTGCCAGCAAGTCACGGGACCCGAGGGAGTACTTC,CASKSRDPREYF
.,TRBJ2-5,TRBD2,TRBV11-2,TGTGCCAGCAGCTTCTTGACTAGCCCTGAGACCCAGTACTTC,CASSFLTSPETQYF
.,TRBJ2-1,.,TRBV5-1,TGCGCCAGCAGCTTGGTATCCCTCTCCTACAATGAGCAGTTCTTC,CASSLVSLSYNEQFF
.,TRBJ1-2,.,TRBV2,TGTGCCAGCAGTGAAGGGACCTCCTATGGCTACACCTTC,CASSEGTSYGYTF
.,TRBJ1-1,.,TRBV10-3,TGTGCCATCAGTGAGGGGGGATCCACTGAAGCTTTCTTT,CAISEGGSTEAFF
few,TRBJ1-2,TRBD1,TRBV29-1,TGCAGCGTGTCGGGACAGGGATCGTATGGCTACACCTTC,CSVSGQGSYGYTF
.,TRBJ2-2,.,TRBV5-6,TGTGCCAGCAGCACCCCCGTAACCGGGGAGCTGTTTTTT,CASSTPVTGELFF
once,TRBJ1-1,.,TRBV4-2,TGTGCCAGCAGCCCTGGGGCAGCTCCTGGGACTTTCTTT,CASSPGAAPGTFF
.,TRBJ2-7,.,TRBV19,TGTGCCAGTAGTCCCGTTCTCTCTAGGAAGTATGGGCAGTACTTC,CASSPVLSRKYGQYF
once,TRBJ2-3,.,TRBV6-1,TGTGCCAGCAGTGGCAAGGCCGTAAGCACAGATACGCAGTATTTT,CASSGKAVSTDTQYF
.,TRBJ2-3,TRBD2,TRBV29-1,TGCAGCGCCGGGACTAGCGGGGGGTATACGCAGTATTTT,CSAGTSGGYTQYF
few,TRBJ1-1,.,TRBV5-1,TGCGCCAGCAGCTTCGGTCGGAACTTGAACACTGAAGCTTTCTTT,CASSFGRNLNTEAFF
few,TRBJ2-7,.,TRBV4-2,TGTGCCAGCAGCGTCCCAGACCACGAGCAGTACTTC,CASSVPDHEQYF
.,TRBJ1-2,.,TRBV10-2,TGCGCCAGCAGTGGGACTGAACTCTATGGCTACACCTTC,CASSGTELYGYTF
.,TRBJ2-2,TRBD1,TRBV10-3,TGTGCCATCAAGGGGACAGGCGGTAGAGACGGGGAGCTGTTTTTT,CAIKGTGGRDGELFF
few,TRBJ1-6,.,TRBV30,TGTGCCTGGAGTGTACTACCGGGGGCTAATTCACCCCTCCACTTT,CAWSVLPGANSPLHF
few,TRBJ1-3,.,TRBV18,TGTGCCAGCTCACCTGAGGGCGCTTTTTCTGGAAACACCATATATTTT,CASSPEGAFSGNTIYF
.,TRBJ2-7,TRBD2,TRBV6-1,TGTGCCAGCAGTGAAGTTAGCGGGGGAAGCTCCTACGAGCAGTACTTC,CASSEVSGGSSYEQYF
.,TRBJ2-1,.,TRBV6-5,TGTGCCAGCAGTTTTAGACAGAACTACAATGAGCAGTTCTTC,CASSFRQNYNEQFF